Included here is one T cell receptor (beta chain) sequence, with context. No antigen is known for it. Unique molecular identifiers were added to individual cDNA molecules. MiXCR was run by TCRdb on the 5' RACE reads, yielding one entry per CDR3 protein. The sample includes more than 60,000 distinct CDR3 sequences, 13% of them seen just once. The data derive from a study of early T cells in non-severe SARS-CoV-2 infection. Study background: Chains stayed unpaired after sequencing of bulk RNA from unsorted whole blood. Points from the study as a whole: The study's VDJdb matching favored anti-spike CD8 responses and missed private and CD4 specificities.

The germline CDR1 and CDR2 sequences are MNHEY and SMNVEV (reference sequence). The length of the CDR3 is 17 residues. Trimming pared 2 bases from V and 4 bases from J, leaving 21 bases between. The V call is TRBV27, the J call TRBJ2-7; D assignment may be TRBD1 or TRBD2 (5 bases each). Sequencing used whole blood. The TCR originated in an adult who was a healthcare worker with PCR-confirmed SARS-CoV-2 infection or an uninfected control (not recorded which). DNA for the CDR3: TGTGCCAGCAGTTTACGCCTCCTTTGGAGGACAACTTACGAGCAGTACTTC. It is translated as CASSLRLLWRTTYEQYF.